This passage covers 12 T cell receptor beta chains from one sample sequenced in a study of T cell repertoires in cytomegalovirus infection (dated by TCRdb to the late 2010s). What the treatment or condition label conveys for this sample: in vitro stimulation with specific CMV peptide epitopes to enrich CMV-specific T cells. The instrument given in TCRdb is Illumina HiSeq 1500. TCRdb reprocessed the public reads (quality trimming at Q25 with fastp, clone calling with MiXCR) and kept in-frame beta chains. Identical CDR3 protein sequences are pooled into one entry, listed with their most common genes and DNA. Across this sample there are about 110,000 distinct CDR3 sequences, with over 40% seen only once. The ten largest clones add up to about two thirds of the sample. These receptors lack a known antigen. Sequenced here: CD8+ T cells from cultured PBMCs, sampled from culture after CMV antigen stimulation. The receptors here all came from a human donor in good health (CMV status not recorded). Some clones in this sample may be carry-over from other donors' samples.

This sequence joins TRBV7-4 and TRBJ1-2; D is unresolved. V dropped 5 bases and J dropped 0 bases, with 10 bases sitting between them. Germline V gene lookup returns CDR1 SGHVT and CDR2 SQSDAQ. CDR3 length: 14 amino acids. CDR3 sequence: CASSPGVANYGYTF. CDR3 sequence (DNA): TGTGCCAGCAGCCCAGGAGTCGCTAACTATGGCTACACCTTC.

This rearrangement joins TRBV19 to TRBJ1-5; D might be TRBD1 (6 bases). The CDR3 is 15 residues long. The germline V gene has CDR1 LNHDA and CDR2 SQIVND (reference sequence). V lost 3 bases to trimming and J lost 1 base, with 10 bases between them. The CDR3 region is CASSIYRESNQPQHF. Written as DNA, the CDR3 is TGTGCCAGTAGTATTTACAGGGAAAGCAATCAGCCCCAGCATTTT.

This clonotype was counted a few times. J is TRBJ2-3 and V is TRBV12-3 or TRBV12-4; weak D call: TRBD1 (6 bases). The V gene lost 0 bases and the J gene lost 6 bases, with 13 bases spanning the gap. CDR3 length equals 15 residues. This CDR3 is CASSLAGASSDTQYF. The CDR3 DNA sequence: TGTGCCAGCAGTTTAGCGGGGGCGTCTTCTGATACGCAGTATTTT.

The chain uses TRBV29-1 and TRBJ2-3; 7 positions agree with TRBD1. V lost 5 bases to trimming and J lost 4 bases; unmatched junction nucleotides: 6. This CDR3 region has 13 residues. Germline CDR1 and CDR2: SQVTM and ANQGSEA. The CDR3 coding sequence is TGCAGCGTTCCCACAGGGGCGGCAGATACGCAGTATTTT. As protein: CSVPTGAADTQYF.

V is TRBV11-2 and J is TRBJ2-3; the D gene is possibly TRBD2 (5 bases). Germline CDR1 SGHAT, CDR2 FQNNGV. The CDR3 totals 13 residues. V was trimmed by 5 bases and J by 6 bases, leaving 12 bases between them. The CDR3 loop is CASSPPPGDTQYF. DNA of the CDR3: TGTGCCAGCAGCCCACCTCCGGGGGATACGCAGTATTTT.

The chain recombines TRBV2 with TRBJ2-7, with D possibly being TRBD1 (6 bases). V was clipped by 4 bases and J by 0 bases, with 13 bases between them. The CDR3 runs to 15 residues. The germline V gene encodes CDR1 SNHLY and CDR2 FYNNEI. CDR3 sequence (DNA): TGTGCCAGCAGTGCCAGGGGACGGAACTCCTACGAGCAGTACTTC. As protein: CASSARGRNSYEQYF.

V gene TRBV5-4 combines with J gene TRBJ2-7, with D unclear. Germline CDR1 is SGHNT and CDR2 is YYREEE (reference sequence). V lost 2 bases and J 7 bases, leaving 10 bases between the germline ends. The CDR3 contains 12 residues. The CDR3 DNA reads TGTGCCAGCAGCTTCGGCCAGACAGAGCAGTACTTC. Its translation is CASSFGQTEQYF.

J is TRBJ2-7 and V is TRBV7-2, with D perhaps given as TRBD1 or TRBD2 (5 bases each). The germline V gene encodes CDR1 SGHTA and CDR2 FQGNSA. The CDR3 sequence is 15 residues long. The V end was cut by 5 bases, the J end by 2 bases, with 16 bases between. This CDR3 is CASSTSGGFAYEQYF. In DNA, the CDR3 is TGTGCCAGCAGCACATCTGGGGGATTCGCCTACGAGCAGTACTTC.

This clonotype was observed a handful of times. For the CDR3, the DNA is TGCGCCAGCATGGGGACTGAAGCTTTCTTT. Its protein product is CASMGTEAFF. The V call is TRBV10-2, the J call TRBJ1-1, with no clear D. Germline V gene sequence: CDR1 WSHSY, CDR2 SAAADI. The length of the CDR3 is 10 residues. Trimming took off 7 bases at V and 5 bases at J, with 5 bases between the two ends.

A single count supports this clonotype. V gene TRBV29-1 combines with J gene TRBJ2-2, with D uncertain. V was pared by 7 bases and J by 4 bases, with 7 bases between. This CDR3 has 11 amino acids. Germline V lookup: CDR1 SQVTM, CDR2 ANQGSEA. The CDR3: CSGDITGELFF. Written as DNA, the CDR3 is TGCAGCGGTGACATCACCGGGGAGCTGTTTTTT.

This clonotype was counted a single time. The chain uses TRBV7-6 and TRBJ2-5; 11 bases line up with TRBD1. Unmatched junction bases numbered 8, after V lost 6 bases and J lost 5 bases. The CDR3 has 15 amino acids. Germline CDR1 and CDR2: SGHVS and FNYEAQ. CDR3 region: CASSWTGGAEETQYF. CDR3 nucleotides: TGTGCCAGCAGTTGGACAGGGGGCGCGGAGGAGACCCAGTACTTC.

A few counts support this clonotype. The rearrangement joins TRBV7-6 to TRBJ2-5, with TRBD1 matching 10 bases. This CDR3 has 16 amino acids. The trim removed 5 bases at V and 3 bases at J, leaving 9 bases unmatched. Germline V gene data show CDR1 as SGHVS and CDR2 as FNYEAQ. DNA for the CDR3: TGTGCCAGCAGCCCCCGGGACAGGGGAAAGGAAGAGACCCAGTACTTC. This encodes CASSPRDRGKEETQYF.